The TCR beta chain under discussion was sequenced for a study of blood T cell repertoires in COVID-19 (dated by TCRdb to the early 2020s). In the study overall: The collaborator samples originated in the United States, Italy and Spain and spanned the acute and convalescent phases of COVID-19. The material from the prospective study consisted of cDNA or gDNA derived from T cells, B-cell-depleted T cells, or PBMCs. Subjects who had been exposed to COVID-19, were actively infected with it, or had recovered from it provided the deeply sampled blood TCRbeta repertoires that made up the dataset. The repertoires were released in a freely available public database meant as a resource for research on the immune response to SARS-CoV-2. The samples were drawn from two sources: the first 160 participants of the ongoing ImmuneRACE study, and 1,200 or so subjects contributed by 6 global collaborators. A de-identified subject ID, COVID-19 status, age in years and sex were almost always included in the sample metadata. Where available, HLA class I and class II types were taken from metadata supplied by the sample provider and were not determined by assay-based typing.

V loses 4 bases, J loses 4 bases, and the germline ends lie 19 bases apart. Reading from cysteine to phenylalanine, the CDR3 counts 16 amino acids. The entry retains the CDR3 DNA only, 48 bases that are in frame from base 1. The CDR1 and CDR2 encoded by the germline V gene are MDHEN and SYDVKM. Study-wide findings and limitations: How much clinical and demographic metadata was included differed by source and by participant, and the metadata was provided uncurated.

TCRbeta CDR3 regions were amplified from genomic DNA using the immunoSEQ Assay, a bias-controlled multiplex PCR. The authors' analysis ran thus. The number of nucleated cells in each sample was estimated from the amplification of reference gene primers within the assay. To quantify the absolute abundance of each unique TCRbeta CDR3 rearrangement, sequence reads were collapsed and filtered. For each sample, productive Simpson clonality was calculated as the square root of Simpson's diversity index over productive rearrangements. The clones in this table, taken by TCRdb from immuneACCESS, are in-frame only. Not every clone is retained; where verified, under half of the shortfall comes from an unresolved V gene, and the cause of the rest is unknown. From that table come the V and J calls and clone size; the DNA was used to work out D and trimming. This sample comprises more than 25,000 clones, around 83% of them detected only once. The ten largest make up about 24% of the sample.

The collaborating institutions used their own protocols to collect whole blood in K2EDTA tubes. Collaborator samples were shipped for TCRbeta analysis as frozen whole blood, isolated PBMCs, or DNA extracted from either sample type. This clone was seen only once. No cognate antigen has been identified for it. Per-base quality was not reported, and no clone a single base away is much larger than it. The sequence was obtained from a human donor in a cohort sampled during active COVID-19. Here the chain combines TRBV28 and TRBJ1-2; TRBD1 could be the D gene, as 6 bases match. Sequencing used peripheral blood. The nucleotide sequence reads as follows: TGTGCCAGCAGTTCCCACGGACAGCCCGAACCCTATGGCTACACCTTC. This gives the protein CASSSHGQPEPYGYTF.